This T cell receptor (beta chain) was sequenced for a study of shared clonotypes between healthy human individuals (dated by TCRdb to about 2020). With regard to the full study: The cohort comprised two women and a few men aged 18 to 49 years. For each donor, three plates each were used for CD4 naive and CD4 memory, two plates were used for CD8 naive, and one plate was used for CD8 memory. Blood TCR repertoires of five healthy adults were deeply sequenced to estimate repertoire size and the extent of clonotype sharing between individuals. Different laboratories and diverse techniques were used to prepare libraries and sequence TCR repertoires, to increase sequencing depth and limit assay-specific biases. Between about 0.85 and 8.9 billion PBMCs per donor were obtained by leukapheresis.

The donors were healthy, HIV-negative adults who had no recently reported acute infections or vaccinations. All donors were Caucasian adults living in Nashville, Tennessee, USA. CD4+ T cells were enriched by magnetic negative selection; naive cells were then positively selected on CD45RA, and the negative fraction formed the memory subset. Blood was obtained by leukapheresis, after which PBMCs were separated by Ficoll-Histopaque density gradient centrifugation and cryopreserved in liquid nitrogen vapor phase. Analytical flow cytometry was used to check the purity and quantity of every magnetically sorted T cell population. Genomic DNA was isolated from every sorted fraction and measured by UV absorbance on a Nanodrop 2000c. Turning to this clone: This clone's antigen is unknown. Base qualities are not recorded, but no much larger clone differs from it by a single base.

Using the deep immunoSEQ assay, TCR CDR3 regions were amplified from genomic DNA by multiplex PCR. Extracted genomic DNA from each cell subset was spread evenly across all wells of several immunoSEQ 96-well plates, with each plate serving as a replicate. Each replicate PCR for sorted subsets received about 180 ng genomic DNA, equal to about 29,000 T cell genomes. Purified libraries were quantified with a Qubit 3.0 fluorometer, sized on a Bioanalyzer 2100, and re-quantified with the KAPA Library Quantification kit. Every immunoSEQ 96-well plate was sequenced on a separate single-read 150-cycle Illumina NextSeq 550 flow cell. From the authors' description of their analysis: The immunoSEQ output contained only junctional sequences without quality scores, so filtering could not match that applied to full-length reads. To assign V/J genes and CDR3, sequences were annotated using PyIR, a Python wrapper for IgBLAST v1.9, with IMGT germline references. Reads were filtered out if the reads had weak V/J assignments (E-value above 1e-6), no CDR3, stop codons, out-of-frame junctions, or ambiguous translated residues. A V3J clonotype was defined by an identical inferred V gene, J gene, and CDR3 amino acid sequence. The percentage overlap between two repertoires was calculated by dividing the number of shared unique clonotypes by the size of the smaller repertoire. Richness of each repertoire was evaluated using RTK rarefaction, the Chao1 estimator, and Recon v2.1 estimates of unobserved clonotypes. OLGA was used to compute generation probabilities for all TCRbeta clonotypes that the gDNA method yielded from a handful of donors. TCRdb took over this immuneACCESS table, retaining in-frame rearrangements with V and J assigned. Such tables are incomplete; in checked studies, under half of the missing clones stem from an unresolved V gene, and the remainder is unexplained. For V, J and clone size, that table is used; D and trimming come from the DNA. This sample has about 1 million clones in its table, and approximately 76% of those were observed once. The ten largest clones represent about 1.5% of the sample.

The full study reports these points: The small number of donors limited the genetic and exposure-history diversity represented. Incomplete sequencing was indicated by rarefaction of sorted-subset datasets, despite the large sequencing depth. Higher generation probabilities were observed for clonotypes shared by all four sorted-subset donors than for non-shared clonotypes. Naive subsets generally had larger estimated clonotype richness than memory subsets. Across four donors, around 5.4% of naive CD4, approximately 3.6% of naive CD8, 2.3% of memory CD4, and approximately 0.4% of memory CD8 clonotypes were shared. Sampling was limited to blood, and TCR repertoires in tissue likely differ from TCR repertoires in blood. Pairwise subsampling indicated that sequencing depth was expected to affect the degree of clonotype sharing among donors.

In the germline V gene (reference sequence), CDR1 corresponds to SGHNT and CDR2 to YYREEE. The CDR3 covers 15 residues, taking in both the cysteine and the phenylalanine. The read is trimmed to its CDR3 DNA, 45 bases read in frame from base 1. Unmatched junction bases come to 11, with V trimmed by 3 bases and J by 7 bases. This TCR derives from a young man in good health. The specimen sequenced was memory CD4+ T cells sorted from blood. The meaning of the sample's cell subset or site label: CD45RA-negative fraction. The chain employs TRBV5-4 and TRBJ2-3; TRBD2 matches 7 bases in the middle. This receptor has the CDR3 CASSSPGAGTNTQYF. The bases read TGTGCCAGCAGCTCCCCAGGAGCGGGAACGAATACGCAGTATTTT. Joined to the reference TRBV5-4 and TRBJ2-3 proteins, this CDR3 gives the full variable domain: ETGVTQSPTHLIKTRGQQVTLRCSSQSGHNTVSWYQQALGQGPQFIFQYYREEENGRGNFPPRFSGLQFPNYSSELNVNALELDDSALYLCASSSPGAGTNTQYFGPGTRLTVL.